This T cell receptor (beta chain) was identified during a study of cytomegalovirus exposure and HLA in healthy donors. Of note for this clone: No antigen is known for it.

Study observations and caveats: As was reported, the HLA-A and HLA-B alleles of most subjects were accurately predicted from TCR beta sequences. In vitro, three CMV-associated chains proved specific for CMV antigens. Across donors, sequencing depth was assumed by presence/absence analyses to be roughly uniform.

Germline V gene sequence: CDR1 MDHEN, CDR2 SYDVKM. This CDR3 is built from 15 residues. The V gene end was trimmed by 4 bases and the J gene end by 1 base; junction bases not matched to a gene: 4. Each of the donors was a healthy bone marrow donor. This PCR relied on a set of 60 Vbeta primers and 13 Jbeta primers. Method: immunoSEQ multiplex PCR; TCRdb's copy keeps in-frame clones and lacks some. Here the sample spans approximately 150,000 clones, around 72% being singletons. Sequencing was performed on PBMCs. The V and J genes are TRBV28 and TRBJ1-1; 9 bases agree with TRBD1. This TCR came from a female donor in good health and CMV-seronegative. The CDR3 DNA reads TGTGCCAGCAGTTCACAGGGGGCTGGGAACACTGAAGCTTTCTTT. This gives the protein CASSSQGAGNTEAFF. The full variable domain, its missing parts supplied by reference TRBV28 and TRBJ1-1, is DVKVTQSSRYLVKRTGEKVFLECVQDMDHENMFWYRQDPGLGLRLIYFSYDVKMKEKGDIPEGYSVSREKKERFSLILESASTNQTSMYLCASSSQGAGNTEAFFGQGTRLTVV.